This TCR beta chain is drawn from a study of blood T cell repertoires in COVID-19 (dated by TCRdb to 2018 to 2021). Some background on the complete study: Samples covering the acute and convalescent phases of COVID-19 were provided by collaborators in the United States, Italy and Spain. The material from the prospective study consisted of cDNA or gDNA derived from T cells, B-cell-depleted T cells, or PBMCs. Deeply sampled blood TCRbeta repertoires from subjects exposed to, actively infected with, or recovered from COVID-19 were included in the dataset. A freely available public database, intended as a resource for researchers studying the immune response to SARS-CoV-2, is where the repertoires were released. Samples were obtained from the ongoing ImmuneRACE study (first 160 participants) and from 1,000 to 1,500 subjects provided by 6 global collaborators. Nearly every sample came with metadata listing a de-identified subject ID, COVID-19 status, age in years and sex. Where HLA class I and class II types were available, the types were taken from metadata supplied by the sample provider, not from assay-based typing.

Overall results and qualifications from the work: The quantity of clinical and demographic metadata differed by source and by participant and was supplied without curation.

The CDR3 spans 16 residues, from the cysteine through the phenylalanine. Just the 48-base CDR3 DNA is kept, in frame starting at base 1. Ends trimmed: V by 3 bases, J by 5 bases; bases unmatched to a gene: 6. As encoded in the germline V gene, CDR1 is LGHNA while CDR2 is YNFKEQ. With regard to this clone: Its antigen has not been determined. Base qualities are not provided; no much larger clone lies one nucleotide away.

TCRbeta CDR3 regions were amplified from genomic DNA by means of the immunoSEQ Assay, a bias-controlled multiplex PCR. Per the authors' processing: Nucleated cell counts per sample were estimated from amplification of reference gene primers within the assay. To quantify the absolute abundance of each unique TCRbeta CDR3 rearrangement, sequence reads were collapsed and filtered. For each sample, productive Simpson clonality was calculated as the square root of Simpson's diversity index over productive rearrangements. Sourced from immuneACCESS, this table was stored by TCRdb with only in-frame sequences that have V and J called. A share of the clones is absent; for the studies checked, an unresolved V gene accounts for under half, and the remainder has no known explanation. V, J and clone size reflect that table, while D and trimming were determined from the DNA. Within this sample are some 500,000 clones, with around nine tenths of them counted one time only. In total, the top ten clones hold about 8.2% of the sample.

In Seattle, one collaborating source enrolled patients while the infection was active and tracked those patients longitudinally over the course of disease. Collaborating institutions collected whole blood in K2EDTA tubes following their own protocols. For TCRbeta analysis, collaborators shipped samples as frozen whole blood, isolated PBMCs, or DNA extracted from either of those sample types. Sequenced material: peripheral blood. The rearranged segments are TRBV4-2 and TRBJ2-2, with 10 bases aligning to TRBD2. This clonotype was sampled from a woman aged 45-65 years with COVID-19, enrolled during active disease. The DNA reads as follows: TGTGCCAGCAGCCAGAGCGGGGGGGCCGGGACCGGGGAGCTGTTTTTT. The encoded protein is CASSQSGGAGTGELFF.